This T cell receptor (beta chain) stems from a study of blood T cells in healthy people across ages. The V end was cut by 3 bases, the J end by 7 bases, with 10 bases between. CDR1 and CDR2 (germline): MDHEN, SYDVKM. This CDR3 has 14 residues. Each donor supplied around 9.6 milliliters of peripheral blood. A second PCR of 7 to 11 cycles used a sample-barcoded 5' primer and a J-beta primer mix. TCRdb itself ran the 5' RACE reads through MiXCR, one entry per CDR3 protein. The table lists fewer than 1.5 million distinct CDR3 sequences, 35% to 45% of them singletons, with 7.9% in the top ten. Sample: blood. This sequence originates from a woman aged 18-29 years in good health. The chain joins TRBV28 to TRBJ1-6; possible D gene TRBD1, 5 bases. DNA of the CDR3: TGTGCCAGCAGTTTCCAGGGAATCAATTCACCCCTCCACTTT. This encodes CASSFQGINSPLHF.